This note documents a single T cell receptor (beta chain) sequence. The antigen is unknown. Each CDR3 protein gets one entry after TCRdb re-called the 5' RACE reads with MiXCR. The sample yields hundreds of thousands of distinct CDR3 sequences, roughly 25% seen once. These data belong to a study of T-cell memory formation after mild COVID-19. Turning to the study itself: Each donor largely had its own TCR clusters.

Notes on the study in general: A second wave expanding day 15 to 37 was CD4+-biased; contracting clones were balanced. Among contracting clones, CD4+ were mainly CM/EM and CD8+ enriched in EMRA.

This CDR3 region has 14 residues. Germline CDR1 is MNHNS and CDR2 is SASEGT. V lost 5 bases and J lost 3, with 13 bases in between. The specimen was PBMCs or a T cell subset sorted from them (not recorded which). The rearrangement uses TRBV6-1 and TRBJ2-5; D tentatively reads TRBD1 or TRBD2 (6 bases each). The TCR sequence derives from an adult woman who had mild COVID-19 (a few samples of this study predate the infection). Cell type and time point are not known. In nucleotides, the CDR3 is TGTGCCAGCAGTAAAGGGGGGATTGAAGAGACCCAGTACTTC. This codes for CASSKGGIEETQYF.